These 18 T cell receptor beta chains were sequenced from one sample in a study of CD8+ T cells in alopecia areata. The sequencing template was cDNA reverse transcribed from extracted RNA. Assay used: immunoSEQ multiplex PCR; TCRdb lists only in-frame clones, some missing. Of fewer than 200,000 clones in the sample, around 64% were seen once. The material was CD8+ T cells sorted from blood, obtained at week 0. These receptors were obtained from a human donor with alopecia areata.

The chain couples TRBV30 to TRBJ1-4; D ambiguous. V lost 0 bases and J lost 6, with 5 bases in between. CDR3 length: 12 residues. Germline CDR1 GTSNPN, CDR2 SVGIG (reference sequence). The CDR3 region has the DNA TGTGCCTGGAGTGTGTCAGATGAAAAACTGTTTTTT. This gives the protein CAWSVSDEKLFF.

The chain recombines TRBV30 with TRBJ1-4; D might be TRBD1 (5 bases). V shed 4 bases and J shed 3 bases, with 9 bases lying between them. The CDR3 consists of 13 residues. From germline, CDR1 is GTSNPN and CDR2 SVGIG (reference sequence). The CDR3 coding sequence is TGTGCCTGGAACGGAGGGGCTAATGAAAAACTGTTTTTT. Translation: CAWNGGANEKLFF.

This chain uses TRBV9 with TRBJ2-1; 7 bases match TRBD1. The V gene's germline CDR1 is SGDLS and CDR2 YYNGEE. The CDR3 totals 13 residues. V lost 10 bases to trimming and J lost 8 bases; unmatched junction nucleotides: 12. The CDR3 DNA reads TGTGCCGCCCAGAAACAGGGGATCGATGAGCAGTTCTTC. Residues: CAAQKQGIDEQFF.

The V gene is TRBV7-2, the J gene TRBJ2-7; 11 bases are shared with TRBD2. Unmatched junction bases numbered 14, after V lost 5 bases and J lost 8 bases. The CDR3 runs 16 residues. The germline V gene has CDR1 SGHTA and CDR2 FQGNSA. This CDR3 reads CASSPPSGGNYGKQYF. As DNA, the CDR3 is TGTGCCAGCAGCCCACCTAGCGGGGGGAACTACGGGAAGCAGTACTTC.

In this sample, this clone turned up a few times. In DNA, the CDR3 is TGTGCCAGCAGCTCTCAAGGGGGCGGGAATGGCTACACCTTC. Translating gives CASSSQGGGNGYTF. The chain uses TRBV13 and TRBJ1-2; 7 bases line up with TRBD1. The CDR3 has 14 amino acids. Germline lookup yields CDR1 PRHDT and CDR2 FYEKMQ (reference sequence). V lost 4 bases, J lost 6 bases, and 8 bases stayed unmatched.

The J gene is TRBJ1-1, the V gene TRBV30; D is undetermined. V lost 0 bases and J lost 11, with 10 bases in between. Germline V gene sequence: CDR1 GTSNPN, CDR2 SVGIG (reference sequence). The CDR3 extends over 11 amino acids. The CDR3 DNA is TGTGCCTGGAGTGTATATAATTCGGCTTTCTTT. Protein sequence: CAWSVYNSAFF.

CDR3 protein: CASSLDSGYEQYF. In nucleotides, the CDR3 is TGTGCCAGCAGTCTCGACAGCGGCTACGAGCAGTACTTC. The V call is TRBV7-3, the J call TRBJ2-7; D assignment may be TRBD1 or TRBD2 (5 bases each). The CDR3 runs to 13 residues. Germline V gene sequence: CDR1 SGHTA, CDR2 FQGTGA. Trimming removed 6 bases at V and 3 bases at J, with 12 bases between.

This chain joins TRBV15 and TRBJ2-7, with TRBD2 matching 9 bases. V gave up 0 bases and J gave up 0 bases; unmatched junction bases: 6. Germline lookup yields CDR1 LNHNV and CDR2 YYDKDF (reference sequence). This CDR3 has 17 amino acids. CDR3 nucleotide sequence: TGTGCCACCAGCAGAGATCTTGAAGCGGGGGGCTCCTACGAGCAGTACTTC. Amino acids: CATSRDLEAGGSYEQYF.

This clone was counted a few times. The chain uses TRBV29-1 and TRBJ2-2, with D hard to call. CDR3 length equals 13 residues. The V gene's germline CDR1 is SQVTM and CDR2 ANQGSEA. Trimming took 0 bases from V and 5 from J, leaving 7 bases between them. The CDR3 loop is CSVEDPVTGELFF. The CDR3 DNA follows: TGCAGCGTTGAAGATCCGGTAACCGGGGAGCTGTTTTTT.

The CDR3 DNA reads TGTGCTAGTGGTTCGCCAGAGGCGGGGGCCCTCTCCTACGAGCAGTACTTC. It encodes CASGSPEAGALSYEQYF. This rearrangement joins TRBV12-5 to TRBJ2-7, with a weak D call TRBD2 (7 bases). Per germline, CDR1 LGHNT and CDR2 FRNRAP. This CDR3 has 17 residues. Deletions cut 4 bases from V and 0 bases from J, with 19 bases between.

The V gene is TRBV13, the J gene TRBJ1-2; D ambiguous. The germline gives CDR1 PRHDT, CDR2 FYEKMQ (reference sequence). The length of the CDR3 is 12 residues. V dropped 5 bases and J dropped 4 bases, with 8 bases sitting between them. CDR3 sequence (DNA): TGTGCCAGCAGCAACTACAGCTATGGCTACACCTTC. Amino acid sequence: CASSNYSYGYTF.

The rearrangement joins TRBV29-1 to TRBJ2-2, with D hard to call. This CDR3 contains 11 residues. Trimming left V 3 bases short and J 8 bases short, with 7 bases between. Germline loops: CDR1 SQVTM, CDR2 ANQGSEA. CDR3 bases: TGCAGCGTTGATGTAATGGGGGAGCTGTTTTTT. It encodes CSVDVMGELFF.

The gene calls are TRBV11-3 and TRBJ2-5, with 8 nucleotides matching TRBD2. Looked up from germline, CDR1 is SGHNT and CDR2 is YENEEA. The CDR3 loop spans 14 amino acids. V lost 4 bases to trimming and J lost 1 base; unmatched junction nucleotides: 2. In DNA, the CDR3 is TGTGCCAGCAGCTCCGGACTAGCCCAAGAGACCCAGTACTTC. Translating it yields CASSSGLAQETQYF. Full variable domain (rest looked up from reference TRBV11-3 and TRBJ2-5): EAGVVQSPRYKIIEKKQPVAFWCNPISGHNTLYWYLQNLGQGPELLIRYENEEAVDDSQLPKDRFSAERLKGVDSTLKIQPAELGDSAVYLCASSSGLAQETQYFGPGTRLLVL.

The CDR3 here is CASTGLASDTQYF. The CDR3 DNA follows: TGTGCCAGTACGGGACTAGCATCCGATACGCAGTATTTT. The chain employs TRBV13 and TRBJ2-3, with 9 bases identical to TRBD2. CDR1 is PRHDT and CDR2 is FYEKMQ in the germline V gene (reference sequence). The CDR3 contains 13 residues. With 9 bases clipped from V and 6 bases from J, the junction kept 7 bases outside the gene matches.

The rearrangement joins TRBV5-6 to TRBJ1-1, with D possibly TRBD1 on 6 matching bases. Germline V gives CDR1 SGHDT, CDR2 YYEEEE. V was shortened by 0 bases and J by 3 bases, with 15 bases between the two germline ends. The CDR3 has 16 residues. The CDR3, as DNA: TGTGCCAGCAGCTTGGCCAGGGGAAGGTGGGACACTGAAGCTTTCTTT. Residues: CASSLARGRWDTEAFF.

J is TRBJ1-2 and V is TRBV30, with D possibly matching TRBD1 (5 bases). The V end was cut by 2 bases, the J end by 4 bases, with 8 bases between. The CDR3 has 12 residues. Germline V gene sequence: CDR1 GTSNPN, CDR2 SVGIG (reference sequence). The CDR3 nucleotides are TGTGCCTGGAGTATAGGGGCCTATGGCTACACCTTC. It is translated as CAWSIGAYGYTF.

The J gene is TRBJ2-1, the V gene TRBV15, with D unresolved. Germline CDR1 is LNHNV and CDR2 is YYDKDF (reference sequence). The CDR3 loop spans 15 amino acids. The V gene lost 0 bases and the J gene lost 4 bases, with 10 bases spanning the gap. The CDR3 DNA follows: TGTGCCACCAGCAGAGACCAGAACCCATACAATGAGCAGTTCTTC. Amino acids: CATSRDQNPYNEQFF.

The chain joins TRBV30 to TRBJ1-3; perhaps TRBD1 as D (6 bases). V was shortened by 4 bases and J by 2 bases, with 12 bases between the two germline ends. The CDR3 runs 14 residues. CDR1 and CDR2 from the germline V gene are GTSNPN and SVGIG (reference sequence). The CDR3 region has the DNA TGTGCCTGGACGGGGACATCAGCTGGAAACACCATATATTTT. Protein: CAWTGTSAGNTIYF.